A single sample gave rise to the 4 T cell receptor beta chains below, sequenced in a study of blood T cells in healthy people across ages. It was with a sample-barcoded 5' primer and a J-beta primer mix that a second PCR of roughly 7 to 12 cycles was run. TCRdb used MiXCR to reprocess the 5' RACE reads, holding one entry per CDR3 protein. This table holds some 760,000 distinct CDR3 sequences, around 25% found once. These data were also reused for a study on T cells of mothers and their children.

Material: blood. These receptor sequences come from a boy younger than 18 in good health.

This chain links TRBV20-1 with TRBJ2-5, with 11 bases fitting TRBD2. This CDR3 region has 15 residues. CDR1 is DFQATT and CDR2 is SNEGSKA in the germline V gene (reference sequence). V lost 1 base, J lost 5 bases, and 6 bases stayed unmatched. The CDR3 spells CSARALAGVAETQYF. The CDR3 DNA is TGCAGTGCTAGAGCACTAGCGGGGGTGGCGGAGACCCAGTACTTC.

The chain is built from TRBV9 and TRBJ2-7; 9 positions match TRBD2. The CDR3 covers 14 residues. Germline V CDR1 and CDR2: SGDLS, YYNGEE. Trimming took 5 bases from V and 8 from J; bases not matched to a gene: 11. This CDR3 is CASSGREGGGQQYF. For the CDR3, the DNA is TGTGCCAGCAGTGGGCGGGAGGGCGGAGGGCAGCAGTACTTC.

This clonotype was seen more than once but under ten times. This chain uses TRBV3-1 with TRBJ2-5; TRBD2 aligns across 8 bases. The tail of the sequence fits TRBJ2-7 better, so the J call may be wrong. The CDR3 contains 14 residues. The germline gives CDR1 LGHDT, CDR2 YNNKEL (reference sequence). The CDR3 spells CASSATSGTYEQYF. The CDR3, as DNA: TGTGCCAGCAGCGCCACTAGCGGCACCTACGAGCAGTACTTC.

The CDR3 DNA is TGTGCCAGCAGCTTAAGGACGGGGGGTTTCCAAGAGACCCAGTACTTC. Translation: CASSLRTGGFQETQYF. This rearrangement joins TRBV11-2 to TRBJ2-5, with 7 positions matching TRBD2. The CDR3 is 16 residues long. The V and J ends lost 2 bases and 1 base, in that order; junction bases with no gene match: 7. The germline V gene encodes CDR1 SGHAT and CDR2 FQNNGV.